Listed below are T cell receptor beta chains from one sample, sequenced in a study of T cell repertoires in ileal Crohn's disease. Sequenced by immunoSEQ multiplex PCR; TCRdb stores in-frame clones only, minus some. Among roughly 2,000 clones listed, 95% to 98% were seen once. Sample: ileal tissue. Every receptor here comes from an adult with Crohn's disease. Each CDR3 is given with its conserved first and last residue. The D gene is left open where the match is weak. Size values are once, few and many counts, or a class for expanded clones, and some rows have none.

v_call	j_call	d_call	clone_size	cdr3_nt	cdr3_aa
TRBV11-2	TRBJ1-2	-	-	TGTGCCAGCAGCTTAGATACGGGGTCCGATGGCTACACCTTC	CASSLDTGSDGYTF
TRBV29-1	TRBJ2-1	-	-	TGCAGCGCTGAACAGGGCAGGGAGCAGTTCTTC	CSAEQGREQFF
TRBV11-3	TRBJ1-1	-	-	TGTGCCAGCAGCTTATCTGCAGGGCGGGAAGCTTTCTTT	CASSLSAGREAFF
TRBV9	TRBJ2-1	TRBD2	-	TGTGCCAGCAGCGCACTAGCGGGAGGGCCGTTCAGTAAGCCTAGCCCTCGATGGGTCAATGAGCAGTTCTTC	CASSALAGGPFSKPSPRWVNEQFF
TRBV10-3	TRBJ1-5	TRBD1	-	TGTGCCACAAACAGGGGAGATAGCAATCAGCCCCAGCATTTT	CATNRGDSNQPQHF
TRBV28	TRBJ1-6	TRBD1	-	TGTGCCAGCAGTTTTGGGACAGGGAACTCACCCCTCCACTTT	CASSFGTGNSPLHF
TRBV28	TRBJ1-4	TRBD1	-	TGTGCCAGCAGTCTCGGACAGGGTGGTAATGAAAAACTGTTTTTT	CASSLGQGGNEKLFF
TRBV11-3	TRBJ2-1	-	-	TGTGCCAGCAGCTTAAGTAGCAGGGCGAATGAGCAGTTCTTC	CASSLSSRANEQFF
TRBV10-3	TRBJ1-6	-	-	TGTGCCATCAGTGACGTACAGGTAGCCTCACCCCTCCACTTT	CAISDVQVASPLHF
TRBV5-5	TRBJ1-5	-	-	TGTGCCAGCAGCTTGGCGTATAATCAGCCCCAGCATTTT	CASSLAYNQPQHF
TRBV5-4	TRBJ2-1	TRBD1	-	TGTGCCAGCAGCTCCTACAGGGGAGCTGGCGATGAGCAGTTCTTC	CASSSYRGAGDEQFF
TRBV11-2	TRBJ2-1	-	-	TGTGCCAGCAGCCAAAATATTGGTGGCGAGCAGTTCTTC	CASSQNIGGEQFF
TRBV7-8	TRBJ2-3	-	-	TGTGCCAGCAGCTTATTCTCGTTCGGTGCAACAGATACGCAGTATTTT	CASSLFSFGATDTQYF
TRBV6-5	TRBJ2-3	-	-	TGTGCCAGCAGTTACGGCCTAGGCTCCGATACGCAGTATTTT	CASSYGLGSDTQYF
TRBV7-9	TRBJ2-3	-	once	TGTGCCAGCAGCTCCGGGTTCCGGGTTCCAGATACGCAGTATTTT	CASSSGFRVPDTQYF
TRBV29-1	TRBJ1-1	TRBD1	-	TGCAGCGGGAAGAGGGGGGGGACAGGGGGCTTCTTCACTGAAGCTTTCTTT	CSGKRGGTGGFFTEAFF
TRBV9	TRBJ2-1	TRBD2	-	TGTGCCAGCAGCGTCGGACTAGCGGGAGTGTACAATGAGCAGTTCTTC	CASSVGLAGVYNEQFF
TRBV10-2	TRBJ1-1	TRBD1	-	TGCGCCAGCAGCGAGAGGGACAGGCTGAACACTGAAGCTTTCTTT	CASSERDRLNTEAFF
TRBV27	TRBJ2-7	-	-	TGTGCCAGCAGCCCCCGACTATCATTCTCCTACGAGCAGTACTTC	CASSPRLSFSYEQYF
TRBV19	TRBJ2-7	-	once	TGTGCCAGTAGTACCGACAGAGTCTCTTACGAGCAGTACTTC	CASSTDRVSYEQYF
TRBV7-6	TRBJ2-1	-	-	TGTGCCAGCAGCTTAGTGGAGGCTAGCCTCACCTACAATGAGCAGTTCTTC	CASSLVEASLTYNEQFF
TRBV6-5	TRBJ2-7	-	once	TGTGCCAGCAGTCGGAGTACCTACGAGCAGTACTTC	CASSRSTYEQYF
TRBV25-1	TRBJ2-3	-	-	TGTGCCAGCAATCGGGCAGATACGCAGTATTTT	CASNRADTQYF
TRBV19	TRBJ1-1	-	-	TGTGCCAGTTCGCGGGGGGGGGCTGAAGCTTTCTTT	CASSRGGAEAFF
TRBV19	TRBJ1-5	-	-	TGTGCCAGCCGACCCAGGGGCACTAGGGGCAATCAGCCCCAGCATTTT	CASRPRGTRGNQPQHF
TRBV5-1	TRBJ2-7	TRBD1	-	TGCGCCAGCAGCCCACGACAGGGCTGGGCCTACGAGCAGTACTTC	CASSPRQGWAYEQYF
TRBV2	TRBJ1-4	TRBD1	-	TGTGCCAGCATCCAGGGGGTTGCAACTAATGAAAAACTGTTTTTT	CASIQGVATNEKLFF
TRBV19	TRBJ2-6	-	-	TGTGCCAGTAGTATTGGCCACTCTGGGGCCAACGTCCTGACTTTC	CASSIGHSGANVLTF
TRBV29-1	TRBJ1-1	-	-	TGCAGCGTTGAGTTTCGGGGTTTGGGCACTGAAGCTTTCTTT	CSVEFRGLGTEAFF
TRBV19	TRBJ1-2	-	-	TGTGCCAGTAGTATAGTTCAGGATTCTTTGGGCTACACCTTC	CASSIVQDSLGYTF
TRBV25-1	TRBJ1-1	-	-	TGTGCCAGCAGTGAAGGGACGGGGGTATACACTGAAGCTTTCTTT	CASSEGTGVYTEAFF
TRBV5-4	TRBJ2-1	-	-	TGTGCCAGCAGCTTGGCAGGGGTGGGCTCCTACAATGAGCAGTTCTTC	CASSLAGVGSYNEQFF
TRBV19	TRBJ1-2	-	-	TGTGCCAGCCGGGTCTCCTCGGTCCTTGGCTACACCTTC	CASRVSSVLGYTF
TRBV14	TRBJ2-5	-	-	TGTGCCAGCAGCCAAACCGACAGGGAGACCCAGTACTTC	CASSQTDRETQYF
TRBV5-1	TRBJ2-3	TRBD2	-	TGCGCCAGCAGCTTGGGGGCCTTTGCGGGAGGCCAAGATACGCAGTATTTT	CASSLGAFAGGQDTQYF
TRBV2	TRBJ2-5	-	-	TGTGCCAGCAACAGACGCATCCAAGAGACCCAGTACTTC	CASNRRIQETQYF
TRBV27	TRBJ2-1	TRBD2	-	TGTGCCAGCAGTTTCCGATGGACTAGCGGGCTGGAGGATGAGCAGTTCTTC	CASSFRWTSGLEDEQFF
TRBV5-4	TRBJ1-1	TRBD1	-	TGTGCCAGCAGCCGGGACAGGGGGCAGACTGAAGCTTTCTTT	CASSRDRGQTEAFF
TRBV15	TRBJ1-4	-	-	TGTGCCACCAGCAGTCTCAACAGGAGACTAGCAAAACTGTTTTTT	CATSSLNRRLAKLFF
TRBV5-8	TRBJ1-5	-	-	TGTGCCAGCAGCACGATTACAGAGTATAGCAATCAGCCCCAGCATTTT	CASSTITEYSNQPQHF
TRBV20-1	TRBJ1-1	-	-	TGCAGTGCTAGTCGGGGGACTGAAGCTTTCTTT	CSASRGTEAFF
TRBV10-3	TRBJ1-2	-	-	TGTGCCAACAGACCCCGGGACAAGAATGGCTACACCTTC	CANRPRDKNGYTF
TRBV27	TRBJ1-6	-	-	TGTGCCAGCAGTTTCCACGGGGAAAATTCACCCCTCCACTTT	CASSFHGENSPLHF
TRBV28	TRBJ1-1	-	-	TGTGCCAGCAGTTCTTTGGTTGACAGCTTGAACACTGAAGCTTTCTTT	CASSSLVDSLNTEAFF
TRBV10-2	TRBJ2-5	TRBD1	-	TGCGCCAGCAGTGAGCTGGACAGGGCAATCCAGTACTTC	CASSELDRAIQYF
TRBV25-1	TRBJ1-6	TRBD1	-	TGTGCCAGCAGTGACTGGCAGGGGGACAATTCACCCCTCCACTTT	CASSDWQGDNSPLHF
TRBV7-2	TRBJ2-1	TRBD2	-	TGTGCCAGCAGTCAAGCAGCGGGAGTATACAATGAGCAGTTCTTC	CASSQAAGVYNEQFF
TRBV13	TRBJ1-1	TRBD1	-	TGTGCCAGCAGCTTAGAAACAGGGGCGCAGGTGAACACTGAAGCTTTCTTT	CASSLETGAQVNTEAFF
TRBV18	TRBJ1-1	-	-	TGTGCCAGCTCACCACTGGGGGGAGAGAACACTGAAGCTTTCTTT	CASSPLGGENTEAFF
TRBV4-3	TRBJ1-5	TRBD1	-	TGCGCCAGCAGCCAGTACAGGGGGGATCAGCCCCAGCATTTT	CASSQYRGDQPQHF
TRBV11-3	TRBJ2-1	-	-	TGTGCCAGCAGCCCCACTCGCAATGAGCAGTTCTTC	CASSPTRNEQFF
TRBV5-4	TRBJ1-1	-	-	TGTGCCAGCAAGGAAAGTGACTCACCTGAAGCTTTCTTT	CASKESDSPEAFF
TRBV19	TRBJ1-5	TRBD1	-	TGTGCCAGTAGTATAGTAGGGACAGTTAATCAGCCCCAGCATTTT	CASSIVGTVNQPQHF
TRBV11-2	TRBJ2-1	TRBD1	once	TGTGCCAGCAGCAAGGACAGGGGCAATGAGCAGTTCTTC	CASSKDRGNEQFF
TRBV6-6	TRBJ2-7	-	few	TGTGCCAGCAGACCCGATACAGGGAGCAACGAGCAGTACTTC	CASRPDTGSNEQYF
TRBV11-2	TRBJ2-3	TRBD2	-	TGTGCCAGCAGCTTAGTCTTCCAACTAGCGGGGATCACAGATACGCAGTATTTT	CASSLVFQLAGITDTQYF
TRBV9	TRBJ2-3	-	-	TGTGCCAGCTCCCGAACAGGGAGAGGGGGCACAGATACGCAGTATTTT	CASSRTGRGGTDTQYF
TRBV27	TRBJ1-6	TRBD1	-	TGTGCCAGCAGTCCGAGGGACAGGGGGCTTTCTTGGTCCTATAATTCACCCCTCCACTTT	CASSPRDRGLSWSYNSPLHF
TRBV18	TRBJ2-7	TRBD2	-	TGTGCCAGCTCACCAAAAACTAGCGGTACCTCCTACGAGCAGTACTTC	CASSPKTSGTSYEQYF
TRBV18	TRBJ1-5	-	-	TGTGCCAGCTCCCAGGATAGGGGGCAGCCCCAGCATTTT	CASSQDRGQPQHF